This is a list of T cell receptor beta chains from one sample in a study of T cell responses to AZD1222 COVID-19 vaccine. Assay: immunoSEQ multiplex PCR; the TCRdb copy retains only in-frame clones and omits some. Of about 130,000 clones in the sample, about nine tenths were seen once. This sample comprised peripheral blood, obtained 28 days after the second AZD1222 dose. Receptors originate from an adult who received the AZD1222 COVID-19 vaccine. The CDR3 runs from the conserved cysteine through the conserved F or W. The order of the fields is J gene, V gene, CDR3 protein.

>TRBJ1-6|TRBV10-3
CATDRGYNSPLHF
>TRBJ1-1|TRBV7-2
CASSSAQRYTEAFF
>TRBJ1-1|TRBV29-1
CSVDERFDTEAFF
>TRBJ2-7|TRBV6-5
CASSYRQTTSYEQYF
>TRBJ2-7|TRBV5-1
CASSVAGGPYEQYF
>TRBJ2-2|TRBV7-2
CASSLSGGPNTGELFF
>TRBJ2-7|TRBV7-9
CASSLNDGPYEQYF
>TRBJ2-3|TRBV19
CASSPREGAQYF
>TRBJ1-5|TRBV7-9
CASSLGLHSNQPQHF
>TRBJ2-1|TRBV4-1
CASRRTGNYNEQFF
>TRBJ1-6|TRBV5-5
CASSPAGTVYSPLHF
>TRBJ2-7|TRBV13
CASSPRLGTVEQYF
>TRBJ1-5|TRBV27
CASSFGGDNQPQHF
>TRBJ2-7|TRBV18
CASSPTGYEQYF
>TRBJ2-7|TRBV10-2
CASTPEGFSGDEQYF
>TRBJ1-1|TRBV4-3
CASSQDSSGFPEAFF
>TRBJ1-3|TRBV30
CAWSGAVAVTIYF
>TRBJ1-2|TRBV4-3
CASSQELTESYGYTF
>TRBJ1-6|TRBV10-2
CASSLPYPNSPLHF
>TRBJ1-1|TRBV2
CASSELGPMNTEAFF
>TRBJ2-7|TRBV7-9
CASSLLAGGSYEQYF
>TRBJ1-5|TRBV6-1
CASSGLAPRSNQPQHF
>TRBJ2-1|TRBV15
CATSRGTPYNEQFF
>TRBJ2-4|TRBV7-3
CASSLEGVAKNIQYF
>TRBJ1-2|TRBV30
CAWRGGFTETYGYTF
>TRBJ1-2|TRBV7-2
CASSLFLLGYTF
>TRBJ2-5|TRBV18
CASSPREETQYF
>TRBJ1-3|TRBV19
CASSDRFSGNTIYF
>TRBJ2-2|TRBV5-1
CASGRERGTGELFF
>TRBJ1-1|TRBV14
CASSQELTVWMAFF
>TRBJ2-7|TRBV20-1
CSASRGHEQYF
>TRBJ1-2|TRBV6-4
CASSAGQAGGYTF
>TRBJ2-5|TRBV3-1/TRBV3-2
CASSPVGGGGPETQYF
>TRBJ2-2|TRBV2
CASSESVTGELFF
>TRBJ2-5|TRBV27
CASSYQASGLGTQYF
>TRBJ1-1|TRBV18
CASSPTPGSGYTEAFF
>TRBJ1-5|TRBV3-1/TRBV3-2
CASSQDWNQPQHF
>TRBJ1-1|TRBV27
CASSLGAGQGEAFF
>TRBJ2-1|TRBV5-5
CASSLDRGGSYNEQFF
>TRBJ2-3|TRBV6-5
CAGGTSGRDTQYF
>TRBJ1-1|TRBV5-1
CASSSLTGIVRTEAFF
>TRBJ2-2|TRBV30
CAGGQGTTGELFF
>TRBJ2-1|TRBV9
CASSESGTRYNEQFF
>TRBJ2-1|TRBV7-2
CASSSPPGNNEQFF
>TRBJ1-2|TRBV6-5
CASSYSTGNLGYTF
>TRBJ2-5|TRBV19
CASSIGQGVETQYF
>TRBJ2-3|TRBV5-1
CASREAGHGTDTQYF
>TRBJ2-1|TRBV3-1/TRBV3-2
CASSPAGGRGRTLYEQFF
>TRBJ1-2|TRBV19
CASSEQGAGNYGYTF
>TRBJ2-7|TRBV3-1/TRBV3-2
CASSQDHSYYEQYF
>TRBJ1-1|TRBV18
CASSPYRGAEAFF
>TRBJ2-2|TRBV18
CASSPLGLADTGELFF
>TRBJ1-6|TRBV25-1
CASSEAGGSSPLHF
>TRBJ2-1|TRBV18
CASSPGNNEQFF
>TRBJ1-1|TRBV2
CASSSMGMNTEAFF
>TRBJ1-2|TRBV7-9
CASSLYQLRGLGGYTF
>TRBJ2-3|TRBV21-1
CASSKVERTSGPGVDGDTQYF
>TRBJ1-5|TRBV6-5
CASQLGGSNQPQHF
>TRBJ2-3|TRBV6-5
CASSYLEGTDTQYF